The clone carrying this TCR beta chain was detected many times. Its matching antigen is unknown. Per the original methods: CDR3 differences across clinicopathological groups were used to build a distant-metastasis classifier for papillary thyroid cancer. TCRdb called clones again from the PCR reads with MiXCR. The V and J calls here are based on TCRdb, not the publication. The repertoire holds under 100,000 clones, with around 9.2% as singletons. The sample is drawn from a study of metastatic and nonmetastatic thyroid tumors. At the level of the study: A comparison of repertoires was made across blood and tumor or nodule tissue from malignant and benign thyroid patients. Regarding the study as a whole: The study reportedly found significantly higher TCR beta diversity in malignant thyroid tumors than benign nodules, in blood and tumor.

Treatment of any kind had been given to no patient before thyroid surgery. Germline-derived CDR1 and CDR2 are MNHNS and SASEGT. V dropped 9 bases and J dropped 5; count of bases not matched to a gene: 6. The CDR3 has 13 residues. This clonotype was sampled from a female donor with papillary thyroid cancer or a benign thyroid nodule (not recorded which). Some clones in this sample may be carry-over from other donors' samples. The specimen sequenced was blood. V usage is TRBV6-1 and J usage is TRBJ2-5; 10 nucleotides agree with TRBD1. CDR3 sequence reads: CASQLTGGETQYF. DNA for the CDR3: TGTGCCAGTCAGTTGACAGGGGGCGAGACCCAGTACTTC.